This T cell receptor beta chain was observed in a study of T-cell reconstitution after alpha-beta-depleted transplantation in children. The germline V gene encodes CDR1 DFQATT and CDR2 SNEGSKA (reference sequence). V trimming: 6 bases; J trimming: 1 base; junction bases outside the gene matches: 12. CDR3 length: 17 residues. Library preparation (for TCRbeta) was performed with unique molecular identifiers. TCRdb passed the PCR reads through MiXCR, listing each CDR3 protein once. The sample holds about 340,000 distinct CDR3 sequences, 10% seen once. This sample comprised PBMCs from the stem cell graft donor, obtained from the stem cell graft. The source is a human donor who donated a stem cell graft to a child with acute lymphoblastic leukemia. The V and J genes are TRBV20-1 and TRBJ2-1, with 10 bases identical to TRBD2. CDR3 loop: CSAPRGIAGGSYNEQFF. CDR3 DNA sequence: TGCAGTGCCCCGCGGGGCATAGCGGGAGGTTCCTACAATGAGCAGTTCTTC.